Listed below are T cell receptor beta chains from one sample, sequenced in a study of CD8 T cells in Susac syndrome. TCRdb reprocessed the immunoSEQ multiplex PCR reads via MiXCR and lists one record per CDR3 protein. Here the sample spans roughly 150,000 distinct CDR3 sequences, approximately 94% being singletons. The sequenced sample consisted of CD8+ T cells from PBMCs. The receptors derive from a human donor with multiple sclerosis. Both conserved end residues are part of each CDR3. The D gene is left open where the match is weak. The size entry is marked missing in some rows and otherwise reads once, few, many or a size class.

clone_size | j_call | v_call | d_call | cdr3_nt | cdr3_aa
once | TRBJ2-5 | TRBV7-9 | TRBD1 | TGTGCCAGCAGTTCTATACCGGGACAGGGTGTGGAGACCCAGTACTTC | CASSSIPGQGVETQYF
NA | TRBJ2-2 | TRBV9 | TRBD1 | TGTGCCAGCAGCGTAGCTGCGACAGGGGCGAACACCGGGGAGCTGTTTTTT | CASSVAATGANTGELFF
NA | TRBJ1-2 | TRBV12-3/TRBV12-4 | NA | TGTGCCAGCAGTTTACCATCCGGGACACTTTCGGAGGGCTACACCTTC | CASSLPSGTLSEGYTF
NA | TRBJ2-3 | TRBV7-9 | TRBD1 | TGTGCCAGCAGCACCGACAGGGGGCGGACAGATACGCAGTATTTT | CASSTDRGRTDTQYF
NA | TRBJ1-2 | TRBV29-1 | NA | TGCAGCGTTGAAGGAAGGCAGGGCCTCGACTATGGCTACACCTTC | CSVEGRQGLDYGYTF
NA | TRBJ2-7 | TRBV15 | TRBD1 | TGTGCCACCCTCCGGACAGGGACCAACGAGCAGTACTTC | CATLRTGTNEQYF
NA | TRBJ2-7 | TRBV29-1 | NA | TGCAGCGTGGGCTTGCGGTCAACAAGGGGCTACGAGCAGTACTTC | CSVGLRSTRGYEQYF
NA | TRBJ2-5 | TRBV20-1 | NA | TGCAGTGCTAGAGATTTAGGCGAAGTGGCGACCCAGTACTTC | CSARDLGEVATQYF
NA | TRBJ1-2 | TRBV20-1 | TRBD1 | TGCAGTGCTAGAGGAGGGACAGGGAGGGACTATGGCTACACCTTC | CSARGGTGRDYGYTF
NA | TRBJ2-2 | TRBV27 | TRBD1 | TGTGCCAGCAGTTCATACAGGGGGACCGGGGAGCTGTTTTTT | CASSSYRGTGELFF
NA | TRBJ2-4 | TRBV19 | NA | TGTGCCAGTAGTATAGAGGGACTAGCCAAAAACATTCAGTACTTC | CASSIEGLAKNIQYF
NA | TRBJ2-1 | TRBV28 | TRBD1 | TGTGCCAGCAGTTACCGGGACAGGGGCTACAATGAGCAGTTCTTC | CASSYRDRGYNEQFF
NA | TRBJ2-1 | TRBV27 | NA | TGTGCCAGCAGTATTAAGCGGAGCTCCTACAATGAGCAGTTCTTC | CASSIKRSSYNEQFF
NA | TRBJ2-1 | TRBV30 | NA | TGTGCCTGTACGGAGCTTAGCGGTTTCAATGAGCAGTTCTTC | CACTELSGFNEQFF
NA | TRBJ1-6 | TRBV4-3 | NA | TGCGCCAGCAGCGGGTCCTGGGGATCACCCCTCCACTTT | CASSGSWGSPLHF
NA | TRBJ2-5 | TRBV19 | TRBD1 | TGTGCCAGTAGTATAAGACGAAGGGACAGGGGTCAAGAGACCCAGTACTTC | CASSIRRRDRGQETQYF
once | TRBJ1-6 | TRBV3-1 | NA | TGTGCCAGCAGGGGGCCGCTCAATTCACCCCTCCACTTT | CASRGPLNSPLHF
NA | TRBJ2-1 | TRBV19 | NA | TGTGCCAGTAGTATGATGGACTACAATGAGCAGTTCTTC | CASSMMDYNEQFF
NA | TRBJ2-6 | TRBV27 | NA | TGTGCCAGCAGTCAGTATTTCTCTGGGGCCAACGTCCTGACTTTC | CASSQYFSGANVLTF
NA | TRBJ1-1 | TRBV30 | NA | TGTGCCTGGCAGAGGGGCCGGTGGGGTGAAGCTTTCTTT | CAWQRGRWGEAFF
NA | TRBJ2-1 | TRBV4-3 | TRBD2 | TGCGCCAGCAGCCAAGTTAAGCGGGGGGTGAATGAGCAGTTCTTC | CASSQVKRGVNEQFF
once | TRBJ2-5 | TRBV29-1 | TRBD2 | TGCAGCGGGAAAGAGCGGGGGGGAGATCTGGAGACCCAGTACTTC | CSGKERGGDLETQYF
NA | TRBJ2-5 | TRBV30 | TRBD2 | TGTGCCTGGAGTGGTTTAGCGGGGGGGCCGGAGACCCAGTACTTC | CAWSGLAGGPETQYF
few | TRBJ2-7 | TRBV7-9 | TRBD1 | TGTGCCAGCAGCTCGGACAGGGGCCCCTACGAGCAGTACTTC | CASSSDRGPYEQYF
NA | TRBJ2-1 | TRBV9 | NA | TGTGCCAGCAGCGTAATTAGCAATGAGCAGTTCTTC | CASSVISNEQFF
once | TRBJ2-7 | TRBV6-5 | NA | TGTGCCAGCAGTTACTCGATCCTCTACGAGCAGTACTTC | CASSYSILYEQYF
NA | TRBJ2-7 | TRBV12-3/TRBV12-4 | TRBD2 | TGTGCCAGCGTGACGTCTAGCGGGGGGTCCCACGAGCAGTACTTC | CASVTSSGGSHEQYF
NA | TRBJ2-7 | TRBV20-1 | NA | TGCAGTGCTAGAGGGATACAGGGTACTCGGTCCTCCTACGAGCAGTACTTC | CSARGIQGTRSSYEQYF
NA | TRBJ1-2 | TRBV5-6 | NA | TGTGCCAGCAGCCCAGGGTGGGGTTCCCTCTATGGCTACACCTTC | CASSPGWGSLYGYTF
NA | TRBJ2-7 | TRBV2 | NA | TGTGCCAGCAGTCCTACCTTCGCGGGCGAGCAGTACTTC | CASSPTFAGEQYF
NA | TRBJ2-3 | TRBV9 | TRBD2 | TGTGCCAGCAGCCCCGGCGGGGGAGGGTTGGAGGATACGCAGTATTTT | CASSPGGGGLEDTQYF
NA | TRBJ2-1 | TRBV7-6 | NA | TGTGCCAGCAGCGAAACCCCCGCCTACAATGAGCAGTTCTTC | CASSETPAYNEQFF
NA | TRBJ2-7 | TRBV7-9 | NA | TGTGCCAGCAGGTCCGGGACTGGCGATGGCGAGCAGTACTTC | CASRSGTGDGEQYF
NA | TRBJ1-2 | TRBV25-1 | NA | TGTGCCAGCAGACCTCCCACCGGAGGCTACACCTTC | CASRPPTGGYTF
NA | TRBJ2-7 | TRBV4-3 | NA | TGCGCCAGCAGCCAAGATCGGGGCGAGCAGTACTTC | CASSQDRGEQYF
NA | TRBJ1-1 | TRBV7-8 | NA | TGTGCCAGCAGCTTAGGCAGACTGAACACTGAAGCTTTCTTT | CASSLGRLNTEAFF
once | TRBJ2-7 | TRBV20-1 | TRBD2 | TGCAGTGCGGAGGGGAGGGAAGACTACGAGCAGTACTTC | CSAEGREDYEQYF
NA | TRBJ1-2 | TRBV30 | NA | TGTGCCTGGACCTCCGGGACCCAGTATGGCTACACCTTC | CAWTSGTQYGYTF
NA | TRBJ1-1 | TRBV7-9 | NA | TGTGCCAGCAGCTTAGTCCTAGGGCAAGCTTTCTTT | CASSLVLGQAFF
NA | TRBJ2-1 | TRBV9 | TRBD2 | TGTGCCAGCAGCGTTACCGGCACTAGCGGCTACAATGAGCAGTTCTTC | CASSVTGTSGYNEQFF
NA | TRBJ1-5 | TRBV20-1 | NA | TGCAGTGCTAGAGATCGGTGGGGGCCAGGGCAGCCCCAGCATTTT | CSARDRWGPGQPQHF
NA | TRBJ1-5 | TRBV20-1 | NA | TGCAGTGCTGGAGGACGGGAGGATCAGCCCCAGCATTTT | CSAGGREDQPQHF
NA | TRBJ2-7 | TRBV27 | TRBD1 | TGTGCCAGCAGCAGCGTGGACAGGGACGAGCAGTACTTC | CASSSVDRDEQYF
NA | TRBJ1-2 | TRBV7-2 | TRBD1 | TGTGCCAGCAGGGACGGACAGGGCCGAGGCTACACCTTC | CASRDGQGRGYTF
NA | TRBJ2-3 | TRBV27 | TRBD1 | TGTGCCAGCAGTTCCCGCCGGGACAGGGGCGCAGATACGCAGTATTTT | CASSSRRDRGADTQYF
NA | TRBJ2-5 | TRBV7-9 | NA | TGTGCCAGCAGCTTCGCCCCGGGAGAACAAGAGACCCAGTACTTC | CASSFAPGEQETQYF
NA | TRBJ1-2 | TRBV5-6 | TRBD1 | TGTGCCAGCAGCCAACTGCGGACAGGGCACGATGGCTACACCTTC | CASSQLRTGHDGYTF
NA | TRBJ2-3 | TRBV14 | NA | TGTGCCAGCAGCCAAGAAGTTCTCGGCACAGATACGCAGTATTTT | CASSQEVLGTDTQYF
NA | TRBJ1-2 | TRBV6-6 | NA | TGTGCCAGCAGTTACAAGGGCAGGGATCAGGGCTACACCTTC | CASSYKGRDQGYTF
NA | TRBJ2-3 | TRBV9 | TRBD2 | TGTGCCAGCAGCCTGAGACTAGCGGAACACACAGATACGCAGTATTTT | CASSLRLAEHTDTQYF
NA | TRBJ2-5 | TRBV12-3/TRBV12-4 | NA | TGTGCCAGCAGTTTGGAAGGAAAAGAGACCCAGTACTTC | CASSLEGKETQYF